This entry concerns a single T cell receptor (beta chain). Antigen unknown. The sample belongs to a study of T cell responses to AZD1222 COVID-19 vaccine. V shed 5 bases and J 6 bases; nucleotides not matched to a gene: 4. This CDR3 contains 12 residues. Germline V gene lookup returns CDR1 LNHDA and CDR2 SQIVND (reference sequence). Whole-study results and caveats: The study sampled repertoires only after the peak T cell response. Donors in the cohort were predominantly white British and more often female, and clonal diversity was possibly underestimated. Nearly half of spike-specific TCRs reportedly target variant regions that are unmutated in the B.1.351 and B.1.1.7 variants. Compared with day 0, the breadth and depth of the Spike-specific TCR repertoire rose significantly after two doses of AZD1222.

Here immunoSEQ multiplex PCR was the method, and the copy in TCRdb shows in-frame clones only, minus some. The sample includes tens of thousands of clones, roughly 90% of them seen just once. The receptor was derived from an adult in good health. This chain connects TRBV19 to TRBJ2-7, with 7 bases aligning to TRBD1. The material was peripheral blood, obtained on day 0 of AZD1222 vaccination. DNA for the CDR3: TGTGCCAGTAGTGTCCGGGACAGCGAGCAGTACTTC. As protein: CASSVRDSEQYF. The full variable domain, completed using reference TRBV19 and TRBJ2-7, is DGGITQSPKYLFRKEGQNVTLSCEQNLNHDAMYWYRQDPGQGLRLIYYSQIVNDFQKGDIAEGYSVSREKKESFPLTVTSAQKNPTAFYLCASSVRDSEQYFGPGTRLTVT.